The 7 T cell receptor beta chains below all came from one sample that was sequenced in a study of Graves' ophthalmopathy and Graves' hyperthyroidism. RNA transcripts served as template for amplifying TCR beta CDR3 sequences. First-round RT-PCR used HTBI primers; second-round multiplex PCR followed. TCRdb independently ran MiXCR on the multiplex PCR reads; one entry per CDR3 protein. The sample records over 450,000 distinct CDR3 sequences, 14% being singletons. The sequenced material came from blood. These receptors originate from a woman under 40 with Graves' ophthalmopathy.

There are many counts of this clonotype. CDR3 sequence reads: CASSPKTGDGYTF. DNA of the CDR3: TGTGCCAGCAGCCCAAAGACAGGGGATGGCTACACCTTC. V is TRBV9 and J is TRBJ1-2, with 8 bases matching TRBD1. Trimming at V came to 4 bases and at J to 6 bases, leaving 5 bases not matched to a gene. The CDR3 covers 13 residues. CDR1 is SGDLS, CDR2 YYNGEE, per germline.

The chain links TRBV12-3 or TRBV12-4 to TRBJ1-6; D remains unclear. V lost 6 bases, J lost 0 bases, and 9 bases lay in between. The CDR3 runs 15 residues. CDR3 bases: TGTGCCAGCAGCATACAGAGCTCCTATAATTCACCCCTCCACTTT. This codes for CASSIQSSYNSPLHF.

This clonotype showed up many times. The rearrangement joins TRBV24-1 to TRBJ2-7, with 7 bases lining up with TRBD1. Germline values: CDR1 KGHDR, CDR2 SFDVKD. The V gene end was trimmed by 3 bases and the J gene end by 4 bases; junction bases not matched to a gene: 8. The CDR3 is made up of 15 amino acids. CDR3 DNA sequence: TGTGCCACCAGTGATCCCTCGTCAGGGGGTTACGAGCAGTACTTC. This translates into CATSDPSSGGYEQYF.

This clonotype was detected many times. The chain couples TRBV6-1 to TRBJ1-2; D is ambiguous. Trimming stripped 6 bases from V and 1 base from J, with 9 bases between. CDR1 and CDR2 (germline): MNHNS, SASEGT. The CDR3 totals 13 residues. The CDR3 here is CASRMGFNYGYTF. The CDR3 nucleotides read TGTGCCAGCAGGATGGGGTTTAACTATGGCTACACCTTC.

V usage is TRBV20-1 and J usage is TRBJ1-1, with 7 bases lining up with TRBD1. CDR1 DFQATT and CDR2 SNEGSKA come from the germline V gene (reference sequence). This CDR3 has 12 amino acids. The V and J ends lost 6 bases and 8 bases, in that order; junction bases with no gene match: 9. The CDR3 coding sequence is TGCAGTGCCAGACAGGGTTTCCTGGAAGCTTTCTTT. It translates to CSARQGFLEAFF.

Details on this clonotype: A read error may account for a junction end that differs from germline. J is TRBJ1-2 and V is TRBV4-1; D is uncertain. Germline assignment: CDR1 MGHRA and CDR2 YSYEKL. CDR3 length equals 14 residues. CDR3 loop: CAISQDSEPGGYTF. CDR3 DNA: TGCGCCATCAGCCAAGATTCAGAACCCGGTGGCTACACCTTC.

Many counts were recorded for this clonotype. The chain couples TRBV30 to TRBJ1-2; D is uncertain. V shed 7 bases and J shed 4 bases, with 16 bases lying between them. The CDR3 has 13 amino acids. The germline gives CDR1 GTSNPN, CDR2 SVGIG (reference sequence). DNA for the CDR3: TGTGCCTTAATATGGACGGGGTCCTATGGCTACACCTTC. Its translation is CALIWTGSYGYTF.